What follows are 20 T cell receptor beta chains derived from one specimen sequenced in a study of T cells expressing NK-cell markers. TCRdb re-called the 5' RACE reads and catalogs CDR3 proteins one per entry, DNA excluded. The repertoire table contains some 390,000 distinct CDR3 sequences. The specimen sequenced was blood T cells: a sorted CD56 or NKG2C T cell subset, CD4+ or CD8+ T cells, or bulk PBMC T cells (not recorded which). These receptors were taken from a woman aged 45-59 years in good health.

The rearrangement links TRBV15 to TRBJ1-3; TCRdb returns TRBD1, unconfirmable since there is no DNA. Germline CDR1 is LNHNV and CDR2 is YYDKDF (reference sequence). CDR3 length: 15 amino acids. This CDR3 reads CATSKDGRSGNTIYF. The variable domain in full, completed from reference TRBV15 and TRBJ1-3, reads DAMVIQNPRYQVTQFGKPVTLSCSQTLNHNVMYWYQQKSSQAPKLLFHYYDKDFNNEADTPDNFQSRRPNTSFCFLDIRSPGLGDTAMYLCATSKDGRSGNTIYFGEGSWLTVV.

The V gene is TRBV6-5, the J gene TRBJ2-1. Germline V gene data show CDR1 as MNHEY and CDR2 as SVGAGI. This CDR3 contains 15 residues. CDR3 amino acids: CASTPRRSSYNEQFF.

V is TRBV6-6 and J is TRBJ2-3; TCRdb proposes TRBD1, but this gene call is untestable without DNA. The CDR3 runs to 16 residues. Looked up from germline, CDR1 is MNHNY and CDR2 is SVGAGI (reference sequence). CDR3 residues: CASSYSGGGRIDTQYF.

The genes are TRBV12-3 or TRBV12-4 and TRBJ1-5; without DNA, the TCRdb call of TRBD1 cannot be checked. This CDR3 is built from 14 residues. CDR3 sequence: CASSGDRGRQPQHF.

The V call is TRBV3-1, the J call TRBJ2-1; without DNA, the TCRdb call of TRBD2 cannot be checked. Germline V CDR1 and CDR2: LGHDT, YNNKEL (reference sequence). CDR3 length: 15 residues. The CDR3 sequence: CASSQTSLSYNEQFF.

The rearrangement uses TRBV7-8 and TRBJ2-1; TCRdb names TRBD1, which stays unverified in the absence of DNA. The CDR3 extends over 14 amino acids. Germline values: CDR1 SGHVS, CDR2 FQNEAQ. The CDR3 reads CASKTGASYNEQFF. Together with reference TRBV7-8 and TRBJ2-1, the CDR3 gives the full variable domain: GAGVSQSPRYKVAKRGQDVALRCDPISGHVSLFWYQQALGQGPEFLTYFQNEAQLDKSGLPSDRFFAERPEGSVSTLKIQRTQQEDSAVYLCASKTGASYNEQFFGPGTRLTVL.

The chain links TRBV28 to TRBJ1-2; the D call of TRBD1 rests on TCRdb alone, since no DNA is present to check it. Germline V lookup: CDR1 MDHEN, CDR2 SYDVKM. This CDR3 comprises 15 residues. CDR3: CASRSDRGYGYGYTF.

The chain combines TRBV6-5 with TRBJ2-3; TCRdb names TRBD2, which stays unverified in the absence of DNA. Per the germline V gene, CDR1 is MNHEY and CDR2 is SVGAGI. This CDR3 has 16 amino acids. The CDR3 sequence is CASSWGGLAGANTQYF.

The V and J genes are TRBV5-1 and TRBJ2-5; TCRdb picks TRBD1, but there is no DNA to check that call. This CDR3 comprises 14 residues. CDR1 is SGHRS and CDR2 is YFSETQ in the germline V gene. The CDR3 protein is CASSGVRARETQYF. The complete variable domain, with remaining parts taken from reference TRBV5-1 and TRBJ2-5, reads KAGVTQTPRYLIKTRGQQVTLSCSPISGHRSVSWYQQTPGQGLQFLFEYFSETQRNKGNFPGRFSGRQFSNSRSEMNVSTLELGDSALYLCASSGVRARETQYFGPGTRLLVL.

This chain's CDR3 is CSAGGLTSYNEQFF. The chain carries TRBV29-1 and TRBJ2-1. The CDR3 runs to 14 residues. Looked up from germline, CDR1 is SQVTM and CDR2 is ANQGSEA.

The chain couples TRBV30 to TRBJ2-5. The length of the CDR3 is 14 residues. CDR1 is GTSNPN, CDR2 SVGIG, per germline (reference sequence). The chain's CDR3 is CASVLGGFTETQYF.

CDR3 amino acids: CASSGTSADTQYF. The chain links TRBV3-1 to TRBJ2-3. Germline V gene lookup returns CDR1 LGHDT and CDR2 YNNKEL (reference sequence). This CDR3 contains 13 residues.

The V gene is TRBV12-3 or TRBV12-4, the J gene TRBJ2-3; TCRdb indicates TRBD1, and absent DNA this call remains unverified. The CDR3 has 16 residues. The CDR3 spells CASSFGRGPYTDTQYF.

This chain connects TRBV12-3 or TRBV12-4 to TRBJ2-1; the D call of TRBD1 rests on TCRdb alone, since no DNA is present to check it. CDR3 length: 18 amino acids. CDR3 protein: CASSLTPAGTGLINEQFF.

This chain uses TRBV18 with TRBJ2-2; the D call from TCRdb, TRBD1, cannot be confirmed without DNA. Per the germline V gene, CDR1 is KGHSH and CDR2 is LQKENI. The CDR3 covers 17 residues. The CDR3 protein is CASSPGLGTGNTGELFF.

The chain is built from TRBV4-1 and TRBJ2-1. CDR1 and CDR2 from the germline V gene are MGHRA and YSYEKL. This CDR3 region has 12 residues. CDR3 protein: CASSQDANEQFF.

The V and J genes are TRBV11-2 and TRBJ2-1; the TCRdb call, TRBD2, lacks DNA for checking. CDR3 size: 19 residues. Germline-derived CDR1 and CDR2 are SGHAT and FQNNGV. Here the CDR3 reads CASSSAGLAGGSSYNEQFF.

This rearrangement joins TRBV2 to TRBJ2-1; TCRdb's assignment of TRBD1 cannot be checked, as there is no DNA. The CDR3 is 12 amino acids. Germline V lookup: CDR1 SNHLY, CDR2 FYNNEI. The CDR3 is CASLRGGNEQFF.

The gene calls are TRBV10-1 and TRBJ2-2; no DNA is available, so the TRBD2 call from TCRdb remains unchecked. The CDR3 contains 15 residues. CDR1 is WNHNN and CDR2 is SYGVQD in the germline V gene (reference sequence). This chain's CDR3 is CASSVSTGGTGELFF.

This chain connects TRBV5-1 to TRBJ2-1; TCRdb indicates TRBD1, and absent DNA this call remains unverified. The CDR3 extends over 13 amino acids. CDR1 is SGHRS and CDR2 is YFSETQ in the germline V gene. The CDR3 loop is CASSLGTVNEQFF.